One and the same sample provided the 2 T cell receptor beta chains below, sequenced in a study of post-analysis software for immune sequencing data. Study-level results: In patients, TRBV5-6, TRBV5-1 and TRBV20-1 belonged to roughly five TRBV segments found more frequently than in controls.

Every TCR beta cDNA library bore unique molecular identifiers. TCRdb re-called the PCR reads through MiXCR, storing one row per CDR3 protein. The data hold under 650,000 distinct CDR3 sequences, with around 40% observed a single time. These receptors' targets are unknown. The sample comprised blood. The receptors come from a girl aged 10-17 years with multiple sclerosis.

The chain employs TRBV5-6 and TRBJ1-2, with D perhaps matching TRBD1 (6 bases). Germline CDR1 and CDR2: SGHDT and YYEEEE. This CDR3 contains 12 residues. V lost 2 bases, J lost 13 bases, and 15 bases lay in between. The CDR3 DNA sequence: TGTGCCAGCAGCTTCTTTCACAGGGAACGCACCTTC. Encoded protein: CASSFFHRERTF.

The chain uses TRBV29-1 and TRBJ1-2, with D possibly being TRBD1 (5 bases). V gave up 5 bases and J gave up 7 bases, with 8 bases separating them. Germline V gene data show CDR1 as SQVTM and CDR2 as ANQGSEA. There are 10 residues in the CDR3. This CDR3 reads CSVSTGGYTF. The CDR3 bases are TGCAGCGTTTCTACAGGTGGCTACACCTTC.